A single sample is the source of the 20 T cell receptor beta chains below, sequenced in a study of shared clonotypes between healthy human individuals. Sequencing was performed with immunoSEQ multiplex PCR; in TCRdb, only in-frame clones are kept and a portion is missing. In the table there are around 610,000 clones, 90% to 97% of which are singletons. Naive-designated CD8 cells lacked CD45RO, were positively enriched for CCR7, and omitted terminally differentiated effector memory CD45RA+ cells. Sample: naive CD8+ T cells sorted from blood. The receptors shown here come from a young woman in good health.

The chain uses TRBV5-6 and TRBJ2-7, with a weak D call TRBD1 (5 bases). The CDR3 spans 13 residues. The germline V gene has CDR1 SGHDT and CDR2 YYEEEE. V shed 6 bases and J shed 1 base, with 11 bases lying between them. CDR3: CASNAQGSYEQYF. The CDR3 bases are TGTGCCAGCAACGCGCAGGGATCCTACGAGCAGTACTTC.

This clone has just one count. Other DNA sequences in the sample encode the same CDR3. The chain carries TRBV6-5 and TRBJ2-7; 11 nucleotides agree with TRBD1. The CDR3 runs 14 residues. Germline CDR1 MNHEY, CDR2 SVGAGI. V dropped 2 bases and J dropped 6; count of bases not matched to a gene: 3. The CDR3 sequence is CASSYGTGGLEQYF. CDR3 bases: TGTGCCAGCAGTTACGGGACAGGGGGTCTCGAGCAGTACTTC.

This CDR3 is CASSPRLARYEQYF. The CDR3 nucleotides are TGTGCCAGCAGTCCTAGACTAGCCAGGTACGAGCAGTACTTC. The gene calls are TRBV28 and TRBJ2-7; 7 positions match TRBD2. V was clipped by 5 bases and J by 4 bases; unmatched bases: 8. Per germline, CDR1 MDHEN and CDR2 SYDVKM. This CDR3 has 14 amino acids.

This chain connects TRBV6-1 to TRBJ2-7, with 8 bases lining up with TRBD2. Trimming removed 6 bases from V and 3 bases from J; junction bases left unmatched: 10. The CDR3 runs 15 residues. Germline V gene sequence: CDR1 MNHNS, CDR2 SASEGT. CDR3 amino acids: CASSYNSGKLYEQYF. The CDR3 nucleotides read TGTGCCAGCAGCTACAATAGCGGGAAGCTCTACGAGCAGTACTTC.

This rearrangement joins TRBV5-4 to TRBJ2-5; D is unresolved. V shed 4 bases and J shed 5 bases, with 12 bases lying between them. The germline CDR1 and CDR2 sequences are SGHNT and YYREEE (reference sequence). The CDR3 consists of 13 residues. CDR3 region: CASSPAAAETQYF. In nucleotides, the CDR3 is TGTGCCAGCAGCCCCGCAGCCGCCGAGACCCAGTACTTC.

This clone appeared once. The chain couples TRBV7-9 to TRBJ2-1; D is unclear. Per the germline V gene, CDR1 is SEHNR and CDR2 is FQNEAQ (reference sequence). The germline V and J ends were trimmed by 7 bases and 0 bases, with 13 bases remaining between them. The CDR3 is 15 amino acids. CDR3 coding DNA: TGTGCCAGCACCATTGGCCTGAGCTCCTACAATGAGCAGTTCTTC. This translates into CASTIGLSSYNEQFF. The full variable domain, in which reference TRBV7-9 and TRBJ2-1 provide the parts outside the CDR3, is DTGVSQNPRHKITKRGQNVTFRCDPISEHNRLYWYRQTLGQGPEFLTYFQNEAQLEKSRLLSDRFSAERPKGSFSTLEIQRTEQGDSAMYLCASTIGLSSYNEQFFGPGTRLTVL.

The chain uses TRBV19 and TRBJ1-6, with 8 positions matching TRBD1. The CDR3 runs to 14 residues. Germline assignment: CDR1 LNHDA and CDR2 SQIVND (reference sequence). V shed 6 bases and J 9 bases; nucleotides not matched to a gene: 7. CDR3 bases: TGTGCCAGTAGCCTAGGGACAGGAGGTTCACCCCTCCACTTT. Protein product: CASSLGTGGSPLHF.

This chain joins TRBV19 and TRBJ2-3; maybe TRBD1 (7 bases). Germline V gene lookup returns CDR1 LNHDA and CDR2 SQIVND (reference sequence). This CDR3 is 21 amino acids long. V lost 8 bases, J lost 3 bases, and 36 bases lay in between. The CDR3 here is CASPQAGTDLSGEGRTDTQYF. CDR3 nucleotides: TGTGCCAGTCCTCAGGCCGGGACAGACCTTAGCGGAGAGGGCCGAACAGATACGCAGTATTTT.

The J gene is TRBJ2-7, the V gene TRBV27, with a tentative D call TRBD1 (6 bases). The length of the CDR3 is 16 residues. The V end lost 5 bases, the J end lost 3 bases, and 20 bases lay between the germline ends. Germline loops: CDR1 MNHEY, CDR2 SMNVEV (reference sequence). The CDR3 spells CASSPSRTVFYYEQYF. CDR3 DNA sequence: TGTGCCAGCAGTCCCTCGAGGACAGTCTTTTACTACGAGCAGTACTTC.

The chain couples TRBV11-3 to TRBJ2-1, with 7 bases fitting TRBD2. J was trimmed by 8 bases and V by 1 base; bases with no gene match: 8. CDR3 length: 15 amino acids. Germline CDR1 reads SGHNT; CDR2 reads YENEEA. The DNA for the CDR3 is TGTGCCAGCAGCTTAGTCGGTGGGAGGGCCGATGAGCAGTTCTTC. This encodes CASSLVGGRADEQFF.

The chain recombines TRBV6-6 with TRBJ2-7; 7 nucleotides agree with TRBD1. The V and J ends lost 8 bases and 3 bases, in that order; junction bases with no gene match: 7. Germline V gene sequence: CDR1 MNHNY, CDR2 SVGAGI (reference sequence). CDR3 length equals 13 residues. The CDR3 DNA follows: TGTGCCAGCGGTACCGGGACAGACTACGAGCAGTACTTC. Protein: CASGTGTDYEQYF.

The genes are TRBV7-9 and TRBJ2-5; possibly TRBD2 for D (6 bases). The DNA end is more similar to TRBJ2-7, so the J call may be wrong. In germline, CDR1 is SEHNR, CDR2 FQNEAQ (reference sequence). The CDR3 runs 13 residues. This chain's CDR3 is CASRGDSNYEQYF. The CDR3 region has the DNA TGTGCCAGCAGAGGGGACTCAAACTACGAGCAGTACTTC.

The rearrangement joins TRBV28 to TRBJ2-1, with D possibly TRBD2 on 5 matching bases. The CDR3 is 16 amino acids. The V gene's germline CDR1 is MDHEN and CDR2 SYDVKM. The V gene lost 7 bases and the J gene lost 5 bases, with 21 bases spanning the gap. The CDR3 sequence is CASTPVPLEEHNEQFF. For the CDR3, the DNA is TGTGCCAGCACCCCAGTCCCCTTGGAGGAACACAATGAGCAGTTCTTC.

The genes are TRBV11-3 and TRBJ2-3, with 12 bases matching TRBD2. V lost 5 bases to trimming and J lost 5 bases; unmatched junction nucleotides: 5. The length of the CDR3 is 15 residues. Germline V CDR1 and CDR2: SGHNT, YENEEA. The CDR3 coding sequence is TGTGCCAGCAGCCGAACGGGACTAGCGGGAGATACGCAGTATTTT. Translating gives CASSRTGLAGDTQYF.

The chain links TRBV19 to TRBJ2-2, with 9 bases lining up with TRBD2. The CDR3 consists of 17 residues. Germline loops: CDR1 LNHDA, CDR2 SQIVND (reference sequence). The ends lost 5 bases at V and 6 bases at J; junction bases unmatched: 13. The CDR3 region has the DNA TGTGCCAGTAGTCCCGCCTTTGGCGGGAGGGCCCCCGGGGAGCTGTTTTTT. It encodes CASSPAFGGRAPGELFF.

The chain joins TRBV23-1 to TRBJ2-6; D is undetermined. TRBV23-1 is an ORF, and what it does is uncertain. The CDR3 is made up of 13 amino acids. V lost 11 bases and J lost 0, with 8 bases in between. For the CDR3, the DNA is TGCGCCGTTGATAGCTCTGGGGCCAACGTCCTGACTTTC. This gives the protein CAVDSSGANVLTF.

The rearrangement uses TRBV27 and TRBJ1-5; D possibly corresponds to TRBD1 (5 bases). The germline V and J ends were trimmed by 5 bases and 3 bases, with 14 bases remaining between them. Germline CDR1 and CDR2: MNHEY and SMNVEV (reference sequence). CDR3 length: 15 amino acids. The CDR3 region has the DNA TGTGCCAGCAGTCCAAACACAGGTACCAATCAGCCCCAGCATTTT. It codes for CASSPNTGTNQPQHF.

The chain is built from TRBV19 and TRBJ2-7; D may correspond to TRBD1 or TRBD2 (5 bases each). The germline V gene encodes CDR1 LNHDA and CDR2 SQIVND (reference sequence). CDR3 size: 15 residues. V lost 6 bases and J 2 bases, leaving 17 bases between the germline ends. The CDR3 here is CASSTGTRTTYEQYF. In DNA, the CDR3 is TGTGCCAGTAGCACCGGGACCAGGACCACCTACGAGCAGTACTTC.

This chain connects TRBV9 to TRBJ2-7, with TRBD2 matching 7 bases. The CDR3 is made up of 13 amino acids. Germline CDR1 is SGDLS and CDR2 is YYNGEE. J was trimmed by 6 bases and V by 5 bases; bases with no gene match: 8. The chain's CDR3 is CASSSGGSGEQYF. CDR3 in DNA: TGTGCCAGCAGTTCGGGCGGGAGTGGCGAGCAGTACTTC.

This chain uses TRBV14 with TRBJ2-1; 10 bases map to TRBD2. V dropped 0 bases and J dropped 13; count of bases not matched to a gene: 12. The CDR3 extends over 16 amino acids. Germline CDR1 is SGHDN and CDR2 is FVKESK. Written as DNA, the CDR3 is TGTGCCAGCAGCCAAGACCGTCTAGCGGGAGAAGTGCAACAGTTCTTC. Translated: CASSQDRLAGEVQQFF.